The 21 T cell receptor beta chains in this list originate from one sample, sequenced in a study of cytomegalovirus exposure and HLA in healthy donors. It was with 60 Vbeta and 13 Jbeta primers that the PCR ran. Clones were read by immunoSEQ multiplex PCR, and TCRdb kept only the in-frame ones, dropping some. Listed are tens of thousands of clones; 10% to 15% falls within the top ten. Material for sequencing was PBMCs. These receptors came from a woman under 40 in good health and CMV-seropositive.

The chain has TRBV7-3 and TRBJ2-7; 7 bases are a match to TRBD2. This CDR3 has 15 amino acids. The germline CDR1 and CDR2 sequences are SGHTA and FQGTGA. The V segment lost 2 bases and the J segment 5 bases; nucleotides outside the gene matches: 9. The CDR3 DNA reads TGTGCCAGCAGCTTAGGCTACGGACTAGTAAACGAGCAGTACTTC. Residues: CASSLGYGLVNEQYF.

The chain uses TRBV30 and TRBJ2-7, with a possible D match to TRBD1 (6 bases). Trimming stripped 3 bases from V and 2 bases from J, with 8 bases between. The CDR3 consists of 12 residues. CDR1 GTSNPN and CDR2 SVGIG come from the germline V gene (reference sequence). This CDR3 is CAWRDSPYEQYF. Written as DNA, the CDR3 is TGTGCCTGGAGGGACAGTCCCTACGAGCAGTACTTC.

The chain joins TRBV6-1 to TRBJ1-2, with no clear D. The germline V gene encodes CDR1 MNHNS and CDR2 SASEGT. V lost 0 bases and J 1 base, leaving 9 bases between the germline ends. This CDR3 comprises 15 residues. The CDR3: CASSEARILNYGYTF. In DNA, the CDR3 is TGTGCCAGCAGTGAAGCGAGGATTCTTAACTATGGCTACACCTTC.

This rearrangement joins TRBV4-1 to TRBJ1-5, with 11 bases matching TRBD1. CDR3 length: 15 amino acids. Germline lookup yields CDR1 MGHRA and CDR2 YSYEKL. V lost 4 bases, J lost 5 bases, and 4 bases stayed unmatched. The CDR3 DNA reads as TGCGCCAGCAGCCCCGGGACAGGGGGTGATCAGCCCCAGCATTTT. Translating it yields CASSPGTGGDQPQHF.

This chain connects TRBV11-2 to TRBJ2-3; possible D gene TRBD2, 6 bases. Trimming took off 5 bases at V and 2 bases at J, with 20 bases between the two ends. CDR1 is SGHAT and CDR2 is FQNNGV in the germline V gene. The CDR3 extends over 17 amino acids. CDR3 bases: TGTGCCAGCAGCCCTAGGGCGGGCGGGGTGAACACAGATACGCAGTATTTT. This sequence encodes CASSPRAGGVNTDTQYF.

The V and J genes are TRBV19 and TRBJ1-2, with a weak D call TRBD1 (6 bases). The CDR3 has 15 residues. Germline CDR1 LNHDA, CDR2 SQIVND (reference sequence). The V end lost 1 base, the J end lost 6 bases, and 15 bases lay between the germline ends. Here the CDR3 DNA reads TGTGCCAGTAGTATAGTACCCGGGGGGCCGGATGGCTACACCTTC. It is translated as CASSIVPGGPDGYTF.

The genes are TRBV19 and TRBJ2-1; the match to TRBD2 covers 9 bases. Germline CDR1 and CDR2: LNHDA and SQIVND (reference sequence). This CDR3 comprises 16 residues. With V trimmed by 5 bases and J by 7 bases, 12 bases remained unmatched. CDR3 sequence: CASSLEWLAGKNEQFF. CDR3 bases: TGTGCCAGTAGTTTGGAATGGCTAGCGGGAAAGAATGAGCAGTTCTTC.

This sequence joins TRBV7-2 and TRBJ2-1, with 7 bases identical to TRBD2. From germline, CDR1 is SGHTA and CDR2 FQGNSA. V was clipped by 3 bases and J by 5 bases; unmatched bases: 1. This CDR3 is built from 13 residues. Here the CDR3 DNA reads TGTGCCAGCAGCTTGGGACTACACAATGAGCAGTTCTTC. This codes for CASSLGLHNEQFF.

The genes are TRBV9 and TRBJ2-7; 7 nucleotides line up with TRBD1. Germline CDR1 reads SGDLS; CDR2 reads YYNGEE. V was pared by 4 bases and J by 2 bases, with 6 bases of the junction left unmatched. The CDR3 has 14 amino acids. CDR3 sequence (DNA): TGTGCCAGCAGCCTGGGACAGACTCCCTACGAGCAGTACTTC. Amino acids: CASSLGQTPYEQYF.

V gene TRBV4-1 combines with J gene TRBJ1-1; the D gene is possibly TRBD1 (6 bases). Germline V gene lookup returns CDR1 MGHRA and CDR2 YSYEKL. The CDR3 is made up of 13 amino acids. V lost 1 base, J lost 4 bases, and 7 bases lay in between. The DNA for the CDR3 is TGCGCCAGCAGCCAAGCAGGGGTCACTGAAGCTTTCTTT. Residues: CASSQAGVTEAFF.

This rearrangement joins TRBV7-9 to TRBJ1-1; D gene ambiguous. The germline CDR1 and CDR2 sequences are SEHNR and FQNEAQ (reference sequence). The ends were cut back, 0 bases at V and 4 bases at J, with 6 bases in the middle. The CDR3 is made up of 13 amino acids. CDR3 loop: CASSLAHSTEAFF. Here the CDR3 DNA reads TGTGCCAGCAGCTTAGCGCACAGCACTGAAGCTTTCTTT.

The chain carries TRBV29-1 and TRBJ2-3, with D maybe TRBD2 (6 bases). CDR3 length: 15 amino acids. Germline V lookup: CDR1 SQVTM, CDR2 ANQGSEA. Trimming pared 3 bases from V and 0 bases from J, leaving 13 bases between. CDR3 amino acids: CSVESGVHSTDTQYF. For the CDR3, the DNA is TGCAGCGTTGAGTCGGGAGTTCATAGCACAGATACGCAGTATTTT.

V usage is TRBV7-8 and J usage is TRBJ2-1, with TRBD1 matching over 8 bases. This CDR3 has 14 residues. Looked up from germline, CDR1 is SGHVS and CDR2 is FQNEAQ. V lost 3 bases to trimming and J lost 7 bases; unmatched junction nucleotides: 5. CDR3 in amino acids: CASSLTDRGNEQFF. The CDR3 DNA reads as TGTGCCAGCAGCTTGACTGACAGGGGTAATGAGCAGTTCTTC.

The chain links TRBV4-1 to TRBJ1-2; TRBD1 agrees at 8 bases. Germline CDR1 reads MGHRA; CDR2 reads YSYEKL. V was pared by 1 base and J by 1 base, with 11 bases of the junction left unmatched. The CDR3 totals 18 residues. Written as DNA, the CDR3 is TGCGCCAGCAGCCAAGTTGGGGGTCCAGGGGGCGGTAACTATGGCTACACCTTC. This sequence encodes CASSQVGGPGGGNYGYTF.

The rearrangement joins TRBV20-1 to TRBJ1-2; D unclear. CDR3 size: 11 residues. Germline V gene data show CDR1 as DFQATT and CDR2 as SNEGSKA (reference sequence). Deletions cut 2 bases from V and 8 bases from J, with 9 bases between. Written as DNA, the CDR3 is TGCAGTGCTAGAATAGCCGCGGGCTACACCTTC. This sequence encodes CSARIAAGYTF.

This chain joins TRBV28 and TRBJ1-1; 8 positions agree with TRBD1. The length of the CDR3 is 14 residues. Germline values: CDR1 MDHEN, CDR2 SYDVKM. Trimming cost V 5 bases and J 4 bases; bases outside gene matches: 6. The chain's CDR3 is CASSPPGGLTEAFF. CDR3 sequence (DNA): TGTGCCAGCAGTCCACCAGGGGGCCTCACTGAAGCTTTCTTT.

The rearrangement joins TRBV4-1 to TRBJ2-3; maybe TRBD1 (5 bases). Trimming pared 1 base from V and 2 bases from J, leaving 10 bases between. The CDR3 covers 15 residues. Germline loops: CDR1 MGHRA, CDR2 YSYEKL. The CDR3 region is CASSQVRGFTDTQYF. For the CDR3, the DNA is TGCGCCAGCAGCCAAGTAAGGGGATTCACAGATACGCAGTATTTT.

The chain combines TRBV10-3 with TRBJ2-7; 9 bases are a match to TRBD1. Trimming removed 0 bases from V and 12 bases from J; junction bases left unmatched: 9. There are 14 residues in the CDR3. The germline CDR1 and CDR2 sequences are ENHRY and SYGVKD. The CDR3 reads CAISESHKGQGLYF. The CDR3 nucleotides read TGTGCCATCAGTGAGTCCCACAAGGGACAGGGATTGTACTTC.

V usage is TRBV6-1 and J usage is TRBJ2-2; D possibly corresponds to TRBD2 (5 bases). V was pared by 7 bases and J by 7 bases, with 13 bases between. Germline-derived CDR1 and CDR2 are MNHNS and SASEGT. This CDR3 spans 13 amino acids. CDR3 region: CASTNTRLGELFF. The CDR3, as DNA: TGTGCCAGCACCAACACTAGGCTCGGGGAGCTGTTTTTT.

The chain recombines TRBV30 with TRBJ1-1; D is possibly TRBD1 (6 bases). The CDR3 sequence is 12 residues long. V lost 7 bases and J 11 bases, leaving 20 bases between the germline ends. Per germline, CDR1 GTSNPN and CDR2 SVGIG (reference sequence). The CDR3 loop is CASLGADPGAFF. The DNA of the CDR3 is TGTGCCTCGTTGGGGGCGGACCCGGGGGCTTTCTTT.

The rearrangement links TRBV27 to TRBJ2-2, with D maybe TRBD2 (6 bases). Per germline, CDR1 MNHEY and CDR2 SMNVEV (reference sequence). The CDR3 is 15 residues long. Deletions cut 3 bases from V and 7 bases from J, with 15 bases between. CDR3 coding DNA: TGTGCCAGCAGTTTTGGGCCAGGCGGGATCGGGGAGCTGTTTTTT. Its translation is CASSFGPGGIGELFF.